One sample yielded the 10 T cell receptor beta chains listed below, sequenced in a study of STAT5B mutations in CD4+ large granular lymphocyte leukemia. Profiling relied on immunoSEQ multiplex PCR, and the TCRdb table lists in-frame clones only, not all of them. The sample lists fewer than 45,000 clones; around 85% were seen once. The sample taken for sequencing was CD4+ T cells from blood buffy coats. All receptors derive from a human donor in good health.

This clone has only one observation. This CDR3 reads CASSLAYHRGAGANVLTF. The CDR3 DNA reads TGTGCCAGCAGCTTGGCCTATCACAGGGGAGCCGGGGCCAACGTCCTGACTTTC. J is TRBJ2-6 and V is TRBV5-8, with 7 bases fitting TRBD1. Germline V gene data show CDR1 as SGHTS and CDR2 as YDEGEE. J was trimmed by 4 bases and V by 0 bases; bases with no gene match: 10. CDR3 length: 18 residues.

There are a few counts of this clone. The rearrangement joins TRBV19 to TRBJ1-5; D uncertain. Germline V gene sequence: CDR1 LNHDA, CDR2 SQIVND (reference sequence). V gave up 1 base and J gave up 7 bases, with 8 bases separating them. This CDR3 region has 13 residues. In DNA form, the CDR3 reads TGTGCCAGTAGTATAGGTGAGGAGCAGCCCCAGCATTTT. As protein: CASSIGEEQPQHF.

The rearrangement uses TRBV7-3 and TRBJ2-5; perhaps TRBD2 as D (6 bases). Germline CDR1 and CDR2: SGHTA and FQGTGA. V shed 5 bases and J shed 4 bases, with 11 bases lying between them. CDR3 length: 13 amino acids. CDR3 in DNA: TGTGCCAGCAGCCCGCCGGGGGTAGAGACCCAGTACTTC. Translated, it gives CASSPPGVETQYF.

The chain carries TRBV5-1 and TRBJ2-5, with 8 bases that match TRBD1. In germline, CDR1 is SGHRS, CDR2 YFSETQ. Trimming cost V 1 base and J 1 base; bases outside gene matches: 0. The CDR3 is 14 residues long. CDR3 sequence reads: CASSLTGGQETQYF. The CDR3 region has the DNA TGCGCCAGCAGCTTGACAGGGGGCCAAGAGACCCAGTACTTC.

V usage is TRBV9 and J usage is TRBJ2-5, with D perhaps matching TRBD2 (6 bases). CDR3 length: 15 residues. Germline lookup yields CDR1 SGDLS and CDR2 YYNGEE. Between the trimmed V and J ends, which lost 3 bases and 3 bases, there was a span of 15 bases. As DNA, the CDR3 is TGTGCCAGCAGCGCCCCGCGGGGCGGGGAAGAGACCCAGTACTTC. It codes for CASSAPRGGEETQYF.

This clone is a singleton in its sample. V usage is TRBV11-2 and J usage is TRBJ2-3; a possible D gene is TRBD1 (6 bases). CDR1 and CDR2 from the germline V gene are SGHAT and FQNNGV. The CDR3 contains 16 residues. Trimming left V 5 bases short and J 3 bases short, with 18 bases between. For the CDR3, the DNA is TGTGCCAGCAGCCAAAACCCGGGACACCGAACAGATACGCAGTATTTT. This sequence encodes CASSQNPGHRTDTQYF.

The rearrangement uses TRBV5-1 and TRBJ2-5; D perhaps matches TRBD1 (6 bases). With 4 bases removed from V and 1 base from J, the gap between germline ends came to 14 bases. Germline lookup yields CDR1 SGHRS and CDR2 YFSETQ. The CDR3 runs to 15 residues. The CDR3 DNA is TGCGCCAGCAGCGTTGGACAGACAAGCCAAGAGACCCAGTACTTC. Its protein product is CASSVGQTSQETQYF.

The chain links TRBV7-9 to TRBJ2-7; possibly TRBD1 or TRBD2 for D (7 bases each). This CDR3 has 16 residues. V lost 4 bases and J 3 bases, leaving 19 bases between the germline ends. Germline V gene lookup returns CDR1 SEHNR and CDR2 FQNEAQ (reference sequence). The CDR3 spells CASSSHRGREFYEQYF. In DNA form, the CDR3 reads TGTGCCAGCAGCTCCCATAGGGGGCGGGAGTTCTACGAGCAGTACTTC. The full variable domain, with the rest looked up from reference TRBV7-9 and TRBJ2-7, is DTGVSQNPRHKITKRGQNVTFRCDPISEHNRLYWYRQTLGQGPEFLTYFQNEAQLEKSRLLSDRFSAERPKGSFSTLEIQRTEQGDSAMYLCASSSHRGREFYEQYFGPGTRLTVT.

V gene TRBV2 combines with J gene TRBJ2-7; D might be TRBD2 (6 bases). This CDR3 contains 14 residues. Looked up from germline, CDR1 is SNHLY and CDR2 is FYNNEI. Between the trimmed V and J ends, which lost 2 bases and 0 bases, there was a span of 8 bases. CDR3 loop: CASSERRDSYEQYF. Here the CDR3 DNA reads TGTGCCAGCAGTGAAAGGCGGGACTCCTACGAGCAGTACTTC.

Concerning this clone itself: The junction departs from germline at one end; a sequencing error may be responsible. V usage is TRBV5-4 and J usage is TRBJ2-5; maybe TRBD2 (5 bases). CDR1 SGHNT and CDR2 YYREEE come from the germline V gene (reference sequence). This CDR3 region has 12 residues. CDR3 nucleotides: TGTGCCAGCAGCACAGACGGACGGGATTCCCACTTC. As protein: CASSTDGRDSHF.